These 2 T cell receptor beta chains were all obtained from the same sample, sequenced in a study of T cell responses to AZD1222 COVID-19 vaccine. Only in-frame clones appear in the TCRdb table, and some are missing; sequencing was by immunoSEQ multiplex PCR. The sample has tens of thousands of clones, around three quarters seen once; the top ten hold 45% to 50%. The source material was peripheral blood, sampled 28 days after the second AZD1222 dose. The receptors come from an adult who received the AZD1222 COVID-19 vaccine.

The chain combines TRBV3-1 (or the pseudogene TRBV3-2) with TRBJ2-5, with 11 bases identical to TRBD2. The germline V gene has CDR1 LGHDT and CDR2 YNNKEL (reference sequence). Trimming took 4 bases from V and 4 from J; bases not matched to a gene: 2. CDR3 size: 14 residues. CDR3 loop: CASSLTSGGETQYF. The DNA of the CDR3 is TGTGCCAGCAGCCTCACTAGCGGGGGAGAGACCCAGTACTTC.

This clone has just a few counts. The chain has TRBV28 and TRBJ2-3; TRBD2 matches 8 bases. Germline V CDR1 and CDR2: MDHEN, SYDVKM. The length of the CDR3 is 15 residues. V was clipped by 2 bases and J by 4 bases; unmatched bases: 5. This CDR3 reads CASSLLLAGADTQYF. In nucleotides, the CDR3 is TGTGCCAGCAGTTTACTGCTAGCGGGCGCAGATACGCAGTATTTT.